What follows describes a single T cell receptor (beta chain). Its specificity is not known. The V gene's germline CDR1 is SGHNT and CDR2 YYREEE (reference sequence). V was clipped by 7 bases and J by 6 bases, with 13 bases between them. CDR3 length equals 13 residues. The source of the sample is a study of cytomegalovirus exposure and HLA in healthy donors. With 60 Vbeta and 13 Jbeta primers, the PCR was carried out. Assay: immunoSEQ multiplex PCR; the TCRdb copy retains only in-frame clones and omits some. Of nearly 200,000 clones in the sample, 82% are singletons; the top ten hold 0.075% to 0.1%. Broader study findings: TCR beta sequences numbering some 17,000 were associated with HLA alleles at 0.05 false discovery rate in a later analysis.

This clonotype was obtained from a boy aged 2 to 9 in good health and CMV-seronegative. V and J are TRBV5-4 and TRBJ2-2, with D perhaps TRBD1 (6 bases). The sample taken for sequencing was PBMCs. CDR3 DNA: TGTGCCAGCGCCAGGGGTAGCGCCGGGGAGCTGTTTTTT. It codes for CASARGSAGELFF.